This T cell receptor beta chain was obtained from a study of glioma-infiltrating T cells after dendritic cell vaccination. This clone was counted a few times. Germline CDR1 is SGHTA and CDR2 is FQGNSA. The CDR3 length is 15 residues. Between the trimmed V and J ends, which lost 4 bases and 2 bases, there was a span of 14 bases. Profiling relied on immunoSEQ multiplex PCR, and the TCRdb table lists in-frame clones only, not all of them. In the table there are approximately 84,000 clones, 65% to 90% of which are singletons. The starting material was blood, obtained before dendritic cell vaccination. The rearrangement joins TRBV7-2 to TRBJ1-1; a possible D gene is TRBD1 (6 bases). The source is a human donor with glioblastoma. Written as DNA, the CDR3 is TGTGCCAGCAGCTCACAGGGAAGGGGCAACACTGAAGCTTTCTTT. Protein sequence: CASSSQGRGNTEAFF.